The next 10 T cell receptor beta chains were all read from a single sample in a study of T-cell reconstitution after alpha-beta-depleted transplantation in children. The library targeted TCRbeta and was prepared with unique molecular identifiers. MiXCR was run by TCRdb on the PCR reads, yielding one entry per CDR3 protein. The sample contains about 190,000 distinct CDR3 sequences, 11% of which appear only once. The sample consisted of PBMCs, taken before TCRalphabeta/CD19-depleted stem cell transplant. Receptors were obtained from a boy aged 2 to 10 with acute myeloid leukemia, due to receive a stem cell transplant.

In this sample, this clonotype turned up a few times. The V gene is TRBV29-1, the J gene TRBJ2-5; 13 bases agree with TRBD2. Germline assignment: CDR1 SQVTM and CDR2 ANQGSEA. The CDR3 is 17 amino acids. V shed 3 bases and J 2 bases; nucleotides not matched to a gene: 9. This chain's CDR3 is CSVETGTSGATQETQYF. CDR3 DNA: TGCAGCGTTGAGACCGGGACTAGCGGGGCTACACAAGAGACCCAGTACTTC.

The sample holds many counts of this clonotype. The CDR3 reads CASSVGLAGGPLETQYF. CDR3 coding DNA: TGTGCCAGCAGCGTTGGACTAGCGGGGGGGCCTTTGGAGACCCAGTACTTC. The chain recombines TRBV9 with TRBJ2-5; 15 positions match TRBD2. This CDR3 has 17 residues. CDR1 and CDR2 (germline): SGDLS, YYNGEE. Trimming took 2 bases from V and 5 from J; bases not matched to a gene: 7.

There are many counts of this clonotype. The chain has TRBV29-1 and TRBJ1-1; no clear D gene. Per the germline V gene, CDR1 is SQVTM and CDR2 is ANQGSEA. This CDR3 is 13 amino acids long. Trimming pared 2 bases from V and 0 bases from J, leaving 7 bases between. In DNA, the CDR3 is TGCAGCGTTGAAATGGCCTTGAACACTGAAGCTTTCTTT. Its protein product is CSVEMALNTEAFF.

This clonotype was recorded many times. The rearrangement uses TRBV28 and TRBJ2-7; 9 positions match TRBD2. The CDR3 loop spans 17 amino acids. J was trimmed by 2 bases and V by 5 bases; bases with no gene match: 13. Germline V gene data show CDR1 as MDHEN and CDR2 as SYDVKM. CDR3: CASSPRWFSGRTYEQYF. The CDR3 DNA is TGTGCCAGCAGTCCCAGGTGGTTCAGCGGGAGGACCTACGAGCAGTACTTC.

The rearrangement uses TRBV29-1 and TRBJ1-1; 9 bases align to TRBD1. V gave up 7 bases and J gave up 4 bases; unmatched junction bases: 7. The CDR3 is 13 amino acids. Germline CDR1 is SQVTM and CDR2 is ANQGSEA. CDR3 coding DNA: TGCAGCGCCGGACAGGGGATTGGCACTGAAGCTTTCTTT. Protein: CSAGQGIGTEAFF.

This clonotype was counted ten times or more. This chain uses TRBV15 with TRBJ1-2; D is unresolved. This CDR3 contains 12 residues. From germline, CDR1 is LNHNV and CDR2 YYDKDF (reference sequence). The germline V and J ends were trimmed by 0 bases and 8 bases, with 7 bases remaining between them. The CDR3 protein is CATSREGWGYTF. DNA of the CDR3: TGTGCCACCAGCAGAGAAGGGTGGGGCTACACCTTC. The variable domain in full, completed from reference TRBV15 and TRBJ1-2, reads DAMVIQNPRYQVTQFGKPVTLSCSQTLNHNVMYWYQQKSSQAPKLLFHYYDKDFNNEADTPDNFQSRRPNTSFCFLDIRSPGLGDTAMYLCATSREGWGYTFGSGTRLTVV.

The chain uses TRBV7-8 and TRBJ2-3; 8 bases agree with TRBD1. The germline V gene encodes CDR1 SGHVS and CDR2 FQNEAQ. J was trimmed by 2 bases and V by 5 bases; bases with no gene match: 9. This CDR3 spans 16 amino acids. The CDR3 region is CASSPIWGQVTDTQYF. The CDR3 DNA follows: TGTGCCAGCAGCCCTATCTGGGGACAGGTCACAGATACGCAGTATTTT.

This clonotype was seen at least ten times. V gene TRBV7-3 combines with J gene TRBJ2-1; the D gene is possibly TRBD1 (6 bases). This CDR3 region has 15 residues. Trimming stripped 2 bases from V and 0 bases from J, with 8 bases between. Germline lookup yields CDR1 SGHTA and CDR2 FQGTGA. The CDR3 bases are TGTGCCAGCAGCTTAGGCAGGGGCTCCTACAATGAGCAGTTCTTC. This gives the protein CASSLGRGSYNEQFF.

There are many counts of this clonotype. The J gene is TRBJ2-5, the V gene TRBV20-1; 7 bases are shared with TRBD1. V gave up 5 bases and J gave up 3 bases; unmatched junction bases: 6. This CDR3 has 13 residues. In germline, CDR1 is DFQATT, CDR2 SNEGSKA (reference sequence). The CDR3 protein is CSALRDREETQYF. The CDR3 DNA follows: TGCAGTGCTCTCCGGGACAGAGAAGAGACCCAGTACTTC.

This clonotype was detected ten times or more. V and J are TRBV20-1 and TRBJ1-6; no definite D call. In germline, CDR1 is DFQATT, CDR2 SNEGSKA (reference sequence). Trimming cost V 3 bases and J 8 bases, with 11 bases left between them. The CDR3 runs to 13 residues. The CDR3 reads CSASGVGDSPLHF. The CDR3 nucleotides are TGCAGTGCTAGTGGAGTCGGTGATTCACCCCTCCACTTT.